This entry features one T cell receptor (beta chain) sequence. What it binds is unknown. Thawed PBMCs were FACS-sorted into unstimulated CD4+CD25+CD127- regulatory T cells, CD4+CD25- non-regulatory cells, CD4 and CD8 cells. Sequencing used immunoSEQ multiplex PCR; TCRdb keeps in-frame clones, though not all of them. Here the sample table reports approximately 30,000 clones. The data originate from a study of Tregs in tolerant kidney transplant recipients. Whole-study results and caveats: The most relevant donor-specific Treg TCRbeta repertoire apparently came from expansion with activated donor B cells.

This receptor was taken from a human donor who received a combined kidney and bone marrow transplant. The input for sequencing was CD8+ T cells from blood, taken before the transplant.

The CDR3 sequence is CASSSFHEQYF. The part of the CDR3 DNA that was read is TGTGCCAGCAGCTCCTTTCACGAG. This chain connects TRBV7-2 to TRBJ2-7, with no clear D. The read terminates 3 residues ahead of where the CDR3 ends, so the germline J gene completes it. The germline V gene encodes CDR1 SGHTA and CDR2 FQGNSA. The CDR3 is 11 amino acids. Trimming pared 4 bases from V and 5 bases from J, leaving 6 bases between.